Detailed here is one T cell receptor (beta chain). The sample is drawn from a study of early T cells in non-severe SARS-CoV-2 infection. Via MiXCR, TCRdb re-called the 5' RACE reads, giving one row per CDR3 protein. The repertoire consists of about 110,000 distinct CDR3 sequences, with roughly an eighth occurring once and the leading ten covering 3% to 4.5%. Trimming removed 0 bases at V and 6 bases at J, with 12 bases between. The CDR3 length is 16 residues. Per the germline V gene, CDR1 is KGHSH and CDR2 is LQKENI. The TCR sequence derives from an adult who was a healthcare worker with PCR-confirmed SARS-CoV-2 infection or an uninfected control (not recorded which). The source was whole blood, collected at baseline. The gene calls are TRBV18 and TRBJ1-6, with a possible D match to TRBD1 (6 bases). In DNA form, the CDR3 reads TGTGCCAGCTCACCACCGGGACAAGCTCCTAATTCACCCCTCCACTTT. This codes for CASSPPGQAPNSPLHF.